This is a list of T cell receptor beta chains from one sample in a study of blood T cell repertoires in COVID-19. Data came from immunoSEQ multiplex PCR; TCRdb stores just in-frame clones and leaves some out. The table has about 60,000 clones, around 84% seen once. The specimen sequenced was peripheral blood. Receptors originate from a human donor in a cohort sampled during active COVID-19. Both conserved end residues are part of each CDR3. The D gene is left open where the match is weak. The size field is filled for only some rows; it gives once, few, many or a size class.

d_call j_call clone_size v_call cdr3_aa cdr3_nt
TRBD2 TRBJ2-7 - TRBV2 CASSRLAGTPYEQYF TGTGCCAGCAGCCGACTAGCGGGGACCCCCTACGAGCAGTACTTC
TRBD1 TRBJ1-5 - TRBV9 CASPSRQGRRNQPQHF TGTGCCAGCCCCTCCAGACAGGGGAGAAGAAATCAGCCCCAGCATTTT
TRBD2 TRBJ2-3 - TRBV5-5 CASSLVGGRATDTQYF TGTGCCAGCAGCTTGGTTGGCGGGAGGGCCACAGATACGCAGTATTTT
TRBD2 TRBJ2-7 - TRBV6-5 CASSYSGPAGAYEQYF TGTGCCAGCAGTTACTCGGGCCCCGCGGGGGCCTACGAGCAGTACTTC
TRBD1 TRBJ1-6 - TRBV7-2 CASSLDRVSPLHF TGTGCCAGCAGCCTCGACAGGGTGTCACCCCTCCACTTT
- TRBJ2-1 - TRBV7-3 CASSLIGGRYNEQFF TGTGCCAGCAGCTTAATCGGCGGCCGTTACAATGAGCAGTTCTTC
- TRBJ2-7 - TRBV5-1 CASSFLAAAEQYF TGCGCCAGCAGCTTCCTAGCCGCCGCCGAGCAGTACTTC
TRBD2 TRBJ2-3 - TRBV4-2 CASSQASGGADTQYF TGTGCCAGCAGCCAAGCTAGCGGGGGGGCAGATACGCAGTATTTT
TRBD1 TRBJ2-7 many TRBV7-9 CASSPTGGKQYF TGTGCCAGCAGCCCTACAGGGGGTAAGCAGTACTTC
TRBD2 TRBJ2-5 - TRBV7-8 CASSPLAGGQQETQYF TGTGCCAGCAGCCCCTTAGCGGGGGGACAACAAGAGACCCAGTACTTC
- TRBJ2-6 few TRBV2 CASSDSLGANVLTF TGTGCCAGCAGTGATTCCTTGGGGGCCAACGTCCTGACTTTC
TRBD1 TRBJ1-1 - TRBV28 CASSSLGGANTEAFF TGTGCCAGCAGTTCACTAGGGGGCGCGAACACTGAAGCTTTCTTT
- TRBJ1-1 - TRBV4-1 CASSRHSGEAFF TGCGCCAGCAGCCGGCACAGTGGTGAAGCTTTCTTT
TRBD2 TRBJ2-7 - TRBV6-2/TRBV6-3 CASSYGGRAPEQYF TGTGCCAGCAGTTACGGCGGGAGGGCTCCCGAGCAGTACTTC
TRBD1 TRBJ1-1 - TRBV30 CGAGGFTEAFF TGTGGGGCAGGGGGTTTCACTGAAGCTTTCTTT
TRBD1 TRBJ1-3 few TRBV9 CASSETGTGGAKGNTIYF TGTGCCAGCAGCGAGACCGGGACAGGGGGCGCAAAGGGAAACACCATATATTTT
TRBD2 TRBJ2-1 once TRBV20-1 CSASISPGGNEQFF TGCAGTGCTAGTATCAGCCCGGGGGGGAATGAGCAGTTCTTC
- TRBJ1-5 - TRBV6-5 CASSLSPYNQPQHF TGTGCCAGCAGTTTGTCCCCTTATAATCAGCCCCAGCATTTT
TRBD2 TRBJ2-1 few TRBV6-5 CASRSSGSYNEQFF TGTGCCAGCAGGAGTAGCGGGAGCTACAATGAGCAGTTCTTC
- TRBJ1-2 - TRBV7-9 CASSSGSRDTNYGYTF TGTGCCAGCAGCTCCGGATCACGGGACACTAACTATGGCTACACCTTC
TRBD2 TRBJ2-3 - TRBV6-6 CASRTTSRTDTQYF TGTGCCAGCAGAACGACTAGCAGGACAGATACGCAGTATTTT
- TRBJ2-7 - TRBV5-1 CASSLAADSSYEQYF TGCGCCAGCAGCTTGGCCGCGGACAGCTCCTACGAGCAGTACTTC
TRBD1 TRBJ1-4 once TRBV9 CASSPTGGGEKLFF TGTGCCAGCAGCCCCACAGGGGGCGGTGAAAAACTGTTTTTT
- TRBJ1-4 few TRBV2 CASSEDYGAFGEKLFF TGTGCCAGCAGTGAAGACTATGGGGCTTTCGGTGAAAAACTGTTTTTT
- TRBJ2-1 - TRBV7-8 CASSLNSGANEQFF TGTGCCAGCAGCTTAAATTCGGGAGCGAATGAGCAGTTCTTC
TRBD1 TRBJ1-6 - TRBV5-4 CASSLETAGQGNSPLHF TGTGCCAGCAGCTTGGAAACGGCGGGACAGGGGAACTCACCCCTCCACTTT
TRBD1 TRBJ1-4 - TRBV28 CASSPWTGGFATNEKLFF TGTGCCAGCAGTCCCTGGACAGGGGGTTTTGCAACTAATGAAAAACTGTTTTTT
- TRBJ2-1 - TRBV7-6 CASSSRVNSYNEQFF TGTGCCAGCAGCTCCAGGGTAAATTCCTACAATGAGCAGTTCTTC
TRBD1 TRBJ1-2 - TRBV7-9 CASSRGQGLDYGYTF TGTGCCAGCAGTCGTGGACAGGGATTGGACTATGGCTACACCTTC
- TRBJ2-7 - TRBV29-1 CSVEDSYEQYF TGCAGCGTTGAAGACAGTTACGAGCAGTACTTC
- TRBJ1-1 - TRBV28 CASSLTGLGTEAFF TGTGCCAGCAGTTTAACGGGGTTGGGCACTGAAGCTTTCTTT
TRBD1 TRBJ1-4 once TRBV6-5 CASRRDRGSYEKLFF TGTGCCAGCAGACGGGACAGGGGATCGTATGAAAAACTGTTTTTT
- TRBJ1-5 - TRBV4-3 CASSQERGLGNQPQHF TGCGCCAGCAGCCAAGAGCGCGGGCTGGGGAATCAGCCCCAGCATTTT
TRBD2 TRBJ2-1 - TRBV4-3 CASSQDGTGGGSYNEQFF TGCGCCAGCAGCCAAGATGGAACCGGCGGGGGTTCCTACAATGAGCAGTTCTTC
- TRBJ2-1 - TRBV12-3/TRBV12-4 CASTPTEGEQFF TGTGCCAGCACTCCGACTGAGGGTGAGCAGTTCTTC
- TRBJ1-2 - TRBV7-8 CASSLRTDSYGYTF TGTGCCAGCAGCTTACGAACGGACAGCTATGGCTACACCTTC
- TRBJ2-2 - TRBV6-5 CASSYSYTGELFF TGTGCCAGCAGCTACAGCTACACCGGGGAGCTGTTTTTT
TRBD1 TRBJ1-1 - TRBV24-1 CATSDLSDRGLNTEAFF TGTGCCACCAGTGATTTGTCCGACAGGGGTCTGAACACTGAAGCTTTCTTT
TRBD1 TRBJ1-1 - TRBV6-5 CASSYQGDTEAFF TGTGCCAGCAGTTACCAGGGGGACACTGAAGCTTTCTTT
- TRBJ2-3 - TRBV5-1 CASTPESQLGTDTQYF TGCGCCAGCACCCCTGAATCCCAATTAGGCACAGATACGCAGTATTTT
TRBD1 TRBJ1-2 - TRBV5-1 CASSPTGTGGANYGYTF TGCGCCAGCAGCCCAACCGGGACAGGGGGTGCTAACTATGGCTACACCTTC
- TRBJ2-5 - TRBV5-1 CASSVEQGNQETQYF TGCGCCAGCAGCGTCGAACAGGGAAACCAAGAGACCCAGTACTTC
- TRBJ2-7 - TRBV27 CASSLWSTYEQYF TGTGCCAGCAGTTTATGGTCTACCTACGAGCAGTACTTC
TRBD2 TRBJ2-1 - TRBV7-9 CASSGGAYNEQFF TGTGCCAGCAGCGGGGGGGCCTACAATGAGCAGTTCTTC
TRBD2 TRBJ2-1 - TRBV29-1 CSVDASGGNEQFF TGCAGCGTTGATGCTAGCGGGGGTAATGAGCAGTTCTTC
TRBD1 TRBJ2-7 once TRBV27 CASSVGQVISSYEQYF TGTGCCAGCAGTGTGGGACAGGTGATAAGCTCCTACGAGCAGTACTTC
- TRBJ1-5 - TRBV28 CASSPTGLGQPQHF TGTGCCAGCAGCCCGACAGGTCTTGGTCAGCCCCAGCATTTT
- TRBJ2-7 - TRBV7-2 CASSLEGVVQYF TGTGCCAGCAGCTTAGAGGGGGTAGTGCAGTACTTC
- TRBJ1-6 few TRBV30 CAWAGQLGHNSPLHF TGTGCCTGGGCCGGACAGCTAGGGCATAATTCACCCCTCCACTTT